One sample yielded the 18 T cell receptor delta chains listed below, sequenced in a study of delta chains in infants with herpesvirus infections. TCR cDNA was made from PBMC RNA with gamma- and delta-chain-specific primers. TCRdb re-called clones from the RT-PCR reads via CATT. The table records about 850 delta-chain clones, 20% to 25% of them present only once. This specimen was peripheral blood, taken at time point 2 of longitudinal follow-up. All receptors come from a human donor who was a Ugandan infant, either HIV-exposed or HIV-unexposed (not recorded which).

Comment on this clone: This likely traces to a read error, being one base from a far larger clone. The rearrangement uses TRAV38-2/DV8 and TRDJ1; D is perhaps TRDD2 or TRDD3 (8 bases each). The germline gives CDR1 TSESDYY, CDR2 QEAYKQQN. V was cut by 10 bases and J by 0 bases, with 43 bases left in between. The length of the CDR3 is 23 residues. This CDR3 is CALSAFLEPSGWGNRIYTDKLIF. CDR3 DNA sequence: TGTGCTCTTAGTGCCTTCCTAGAACCGTCTGGCTGGGGGAACCGCATTTACACCGATAAACTCATCTTT.

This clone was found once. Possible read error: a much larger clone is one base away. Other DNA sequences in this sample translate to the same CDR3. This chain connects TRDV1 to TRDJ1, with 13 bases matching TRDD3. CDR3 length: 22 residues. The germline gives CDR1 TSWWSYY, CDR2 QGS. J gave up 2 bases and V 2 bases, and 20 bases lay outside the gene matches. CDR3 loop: CALGETTAPYWGIRVGTDKLIF. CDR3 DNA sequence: TGTGCTCTTGGGGAAACTACGGCTCCGTACTGGGGGATACGGGTGGGGACCGATAAACTCATCTTT.

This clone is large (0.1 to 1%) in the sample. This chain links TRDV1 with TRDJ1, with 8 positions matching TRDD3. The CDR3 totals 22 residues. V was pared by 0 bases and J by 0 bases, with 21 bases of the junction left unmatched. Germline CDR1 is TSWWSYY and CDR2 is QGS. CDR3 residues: CALGELWGYGGIKALYTDKLIF. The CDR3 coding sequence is TGTGCTCTTGGGGAACTGTGGGGCTACGGGGGGATAAAAGCCCTTTACACCGATAAACTCATCTTT.

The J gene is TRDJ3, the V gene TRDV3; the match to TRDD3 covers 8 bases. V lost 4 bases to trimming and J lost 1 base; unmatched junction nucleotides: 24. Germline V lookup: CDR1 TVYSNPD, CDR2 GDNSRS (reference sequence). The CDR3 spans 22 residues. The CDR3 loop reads CASLNRPLGYAEGSWDTRQMFF. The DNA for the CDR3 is TGTGCCTCTTTGAATCGCCCCCTGGGATACGCTGAGGGGTCCTGGGACACCCGACAGATGTTTTTC.

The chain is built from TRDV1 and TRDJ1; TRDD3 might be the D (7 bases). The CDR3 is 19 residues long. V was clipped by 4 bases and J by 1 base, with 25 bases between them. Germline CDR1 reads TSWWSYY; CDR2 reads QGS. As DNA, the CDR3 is TGTGCTCTTGGGGCCAGGAGTTTTCCTAACCGGGGGATCACCGATAAACTCATCTTT. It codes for CALGARSFPNRGITDKLIF.

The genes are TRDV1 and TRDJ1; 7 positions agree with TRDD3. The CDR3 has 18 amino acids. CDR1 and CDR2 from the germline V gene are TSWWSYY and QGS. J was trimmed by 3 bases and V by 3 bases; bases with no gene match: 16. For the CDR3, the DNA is TGTGCTCTTGGGGATTCGATTGGCACCCTCTGGGGGCCCGATAAACTCATCTTT. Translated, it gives CALGDSIGTLWGPDKLIF.

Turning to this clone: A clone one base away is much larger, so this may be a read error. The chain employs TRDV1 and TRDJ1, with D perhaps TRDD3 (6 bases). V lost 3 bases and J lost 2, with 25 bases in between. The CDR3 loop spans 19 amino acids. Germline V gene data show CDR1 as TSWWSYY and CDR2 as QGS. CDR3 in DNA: TGTGCTCTTGGGGATTCCCATCGGGGGCGTCTGGGGACTACCGATAAACTCATCTTT. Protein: CALGDSHRGRLGTTDKLIF.

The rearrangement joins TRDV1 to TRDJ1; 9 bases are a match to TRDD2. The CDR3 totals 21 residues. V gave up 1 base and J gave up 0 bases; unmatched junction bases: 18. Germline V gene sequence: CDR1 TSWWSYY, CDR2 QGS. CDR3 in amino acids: CALGERLPTWLVLGDTDKLIF. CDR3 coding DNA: TGTGCTCTTGGGGAACGCCTTCCTACATGGTTAGTCCTGGGGGACACCGATAAACTCATCTTT.

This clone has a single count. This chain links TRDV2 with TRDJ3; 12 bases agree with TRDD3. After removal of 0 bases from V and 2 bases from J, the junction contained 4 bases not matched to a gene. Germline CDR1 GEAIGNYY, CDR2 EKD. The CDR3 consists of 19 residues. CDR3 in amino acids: CACDTVTGGYTWDTRQMFF. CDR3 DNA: TGTGCCTGTGACACCGTTACTGGGGGATACACCTGGGACACCCGACAGATGTTTTTC.

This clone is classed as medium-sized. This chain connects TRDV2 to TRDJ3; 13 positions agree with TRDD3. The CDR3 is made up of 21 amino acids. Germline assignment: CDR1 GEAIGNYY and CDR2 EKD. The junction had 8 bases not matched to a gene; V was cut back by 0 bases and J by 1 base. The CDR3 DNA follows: TGTGCCTGTGACACCGGAACAACTGGGGGATACGGGTCCTGGGACACCCGACAGATGTTTTTC. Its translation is CACDTGTTGGYGSWDTRQMFF.

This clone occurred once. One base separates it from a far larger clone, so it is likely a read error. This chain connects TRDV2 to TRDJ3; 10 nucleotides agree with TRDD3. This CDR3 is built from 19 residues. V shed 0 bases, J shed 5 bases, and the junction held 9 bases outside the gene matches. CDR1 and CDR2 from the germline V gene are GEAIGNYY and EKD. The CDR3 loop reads CACDTELGGYVRDTRQMFF. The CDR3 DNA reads TGTGCCTGTGACACCGAATTAGGGGGATACGTCAGGGACACCCGACAGATGTTTTTC.

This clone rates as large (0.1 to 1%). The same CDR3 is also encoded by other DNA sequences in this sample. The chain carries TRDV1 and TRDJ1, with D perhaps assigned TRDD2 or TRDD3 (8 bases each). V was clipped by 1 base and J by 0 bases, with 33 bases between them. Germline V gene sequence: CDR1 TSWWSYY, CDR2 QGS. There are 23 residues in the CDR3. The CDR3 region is CALGEPGCFLRGLGDLYTDKLIF. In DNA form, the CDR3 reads TGTGCTCTTGGGGAACCGGGGTGCTTCCTACGGGGCCTGGGGGACCTGTACACCGATAAACTCATCTTT.

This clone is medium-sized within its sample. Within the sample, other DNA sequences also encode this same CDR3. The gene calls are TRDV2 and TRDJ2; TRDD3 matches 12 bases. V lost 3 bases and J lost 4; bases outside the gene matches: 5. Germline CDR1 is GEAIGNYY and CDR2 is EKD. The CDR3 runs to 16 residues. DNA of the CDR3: TGTGCCTGTGACCACGTACTGGGGGATACGACAGCACAACTCTTCTTT. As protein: CACDHVLGDTTAQLFF.

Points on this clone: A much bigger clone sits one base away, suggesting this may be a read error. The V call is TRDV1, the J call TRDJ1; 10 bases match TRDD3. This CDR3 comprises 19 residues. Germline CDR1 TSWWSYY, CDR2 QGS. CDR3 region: CALLIFRPNWGIYTDKRIF. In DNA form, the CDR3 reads TGTGCTCTCCTTATCTTCCGACCTAACTGGGGGATTTACACCGATAAACGCATCTTT.

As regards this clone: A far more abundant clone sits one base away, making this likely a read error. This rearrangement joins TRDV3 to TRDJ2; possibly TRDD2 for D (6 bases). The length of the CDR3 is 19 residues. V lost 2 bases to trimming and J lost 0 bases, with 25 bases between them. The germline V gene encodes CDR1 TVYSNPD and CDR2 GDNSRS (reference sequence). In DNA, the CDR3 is TGTGCCTTTCGCCTCCTACCCTGGAGGATTGGAACTTTGACAGCACAACTCTTCTTT. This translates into CAFRLLPWRIGTLTAQLFF.

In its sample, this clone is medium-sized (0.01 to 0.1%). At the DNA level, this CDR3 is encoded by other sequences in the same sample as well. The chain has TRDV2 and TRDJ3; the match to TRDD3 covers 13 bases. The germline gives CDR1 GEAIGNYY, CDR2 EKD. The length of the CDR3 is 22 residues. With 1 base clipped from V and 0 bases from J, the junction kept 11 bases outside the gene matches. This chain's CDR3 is CACDTLLGDTRRSSWDTRQMFF. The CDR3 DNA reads TGTGCCTGTGACACTTTACTGGGGGATACGCGAAGAAGCTCCTGGGACACCCGACAGATGTTTTTC.

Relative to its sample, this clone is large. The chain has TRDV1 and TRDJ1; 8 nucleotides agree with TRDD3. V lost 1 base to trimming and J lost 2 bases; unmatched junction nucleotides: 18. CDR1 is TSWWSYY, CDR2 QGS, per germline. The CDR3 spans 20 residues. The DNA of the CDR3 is TGTGCTCTTGGGGAACGAAAGTTCCCCTGGGGGAACCCAGGGACCGATAAACTCATCTTT. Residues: CALGERKFPWGNPGTDKLIF.

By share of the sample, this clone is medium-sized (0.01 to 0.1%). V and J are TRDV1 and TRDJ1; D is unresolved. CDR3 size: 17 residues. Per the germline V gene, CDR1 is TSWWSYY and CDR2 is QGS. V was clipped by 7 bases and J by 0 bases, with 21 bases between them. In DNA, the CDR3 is TGTGCTCTTGAAAAAGGTACGTGGAGGATTGACACCGATAAACTCATCTTT. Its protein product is CALEKGTWRIDTDKLIF.